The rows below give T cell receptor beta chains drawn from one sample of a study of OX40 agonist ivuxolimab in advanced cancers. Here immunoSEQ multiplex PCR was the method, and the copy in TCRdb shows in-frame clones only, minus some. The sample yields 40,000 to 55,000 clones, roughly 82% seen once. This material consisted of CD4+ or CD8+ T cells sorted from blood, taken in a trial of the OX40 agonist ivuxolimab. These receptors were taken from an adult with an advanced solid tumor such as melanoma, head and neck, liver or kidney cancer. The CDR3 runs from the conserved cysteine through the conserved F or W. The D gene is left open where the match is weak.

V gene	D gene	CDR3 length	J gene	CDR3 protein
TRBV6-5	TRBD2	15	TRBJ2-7	CASSSPAGGTYEQYF
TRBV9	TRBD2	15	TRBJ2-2	CASSVAGGLTGELFF
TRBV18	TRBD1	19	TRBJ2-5	CASSPVPSTGTGGQETQYF
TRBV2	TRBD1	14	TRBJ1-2	CASRQGAGGDGYTF
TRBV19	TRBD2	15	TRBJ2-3	CACTSGGASTDTQYF
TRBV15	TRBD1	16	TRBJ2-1	CATSRADRGPYNEQFF
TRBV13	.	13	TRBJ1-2	CASRQGEGYGYTF
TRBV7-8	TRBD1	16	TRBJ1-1	CASSLWTGAGNTEAFF
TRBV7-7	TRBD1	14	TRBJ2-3	CASSPQGYTDTQYF
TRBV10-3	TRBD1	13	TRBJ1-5	CAISGQGGQPQHF
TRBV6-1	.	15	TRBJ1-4	CASSRQRGHGEKLFF
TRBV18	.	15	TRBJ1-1	CASSRGQESNTEAFF
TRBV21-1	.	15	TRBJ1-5	CASSLGTLRRQPQHF
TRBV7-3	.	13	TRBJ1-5	CASSLRGDQPQHF
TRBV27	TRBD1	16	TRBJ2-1	CASSLLVTGEYNEQFF